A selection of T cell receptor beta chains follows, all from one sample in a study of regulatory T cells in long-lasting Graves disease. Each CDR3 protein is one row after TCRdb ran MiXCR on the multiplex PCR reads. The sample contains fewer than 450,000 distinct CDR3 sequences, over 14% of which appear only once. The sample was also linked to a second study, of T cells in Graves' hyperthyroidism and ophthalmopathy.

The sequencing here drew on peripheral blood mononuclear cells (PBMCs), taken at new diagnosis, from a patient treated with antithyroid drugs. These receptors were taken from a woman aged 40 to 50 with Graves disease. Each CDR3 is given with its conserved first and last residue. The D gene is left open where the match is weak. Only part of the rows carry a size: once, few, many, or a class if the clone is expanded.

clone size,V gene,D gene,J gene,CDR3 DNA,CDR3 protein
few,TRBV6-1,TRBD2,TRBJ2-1,TGTGCCAGCAGCCCCCTAGCGGGAGACTCCTACAATGAGCAGTTCTTC,CASSPLAGDSYNEQFF
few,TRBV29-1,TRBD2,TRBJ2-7,TGCAGCGTTGCAGAGCGGGAGGGCCACGAGCAGTACTTC,CSVAEREGHEQYF
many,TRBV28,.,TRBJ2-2,TGTGCCAGCAGTCGAACTTCGATCGGGGAGCTGTTTTTT,CASSRTSIGELFF
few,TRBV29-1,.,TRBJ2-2,TGCGGAGGGGGTTACACCGGCACCGGGGAGCTGTTTTTT,CGGGYTGTGELFF
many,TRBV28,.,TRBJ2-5,TGTGCCAGCAGTTTTGGGGGGGGCGCGTGTAAAGAGACCCAGTACTTC,CASSFGGGACKETQYF
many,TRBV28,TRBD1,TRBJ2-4,TGTGCCAGCAGTCTCCGGGACAGGGGAAACATTCAGTACTTC,CASSLRDRGNIQYF
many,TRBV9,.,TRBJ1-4,TGTGCCAGCAGCGCGCGAACCGGGACAAGAAATGAAAAACTGTTTTTT,CASSARTGTRNEKLFF
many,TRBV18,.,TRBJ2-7,TGTGCCAGCTCACCACGACAGCCTACGAGCTCCTACGAGCAGTACTTC,CASSPRQPTSSYEQYF
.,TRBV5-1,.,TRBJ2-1,TGCGCCAGCTTCGAGGCGTACAGTAACAATGAGCAGTTCTTC,CASFEAYSNNEQFF
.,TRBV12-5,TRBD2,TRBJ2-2,TGTGCTAGTGGTTTCACTAGCGCCCTGAACACCGGGGAGCTGTTTTTT,CASGFTSALNTGELFF
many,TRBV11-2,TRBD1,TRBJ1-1,TGTGCCAGCAGCACCCAGGGGACAGATATGAACACTGAAGCTTTCTTT,CASSTQGTDMNTEAFF
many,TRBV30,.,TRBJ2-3,TGTGCCTGGAGTGTCTTCCAGTCAAATACGCAGTATTTT,CAWSVFQSNTQYF
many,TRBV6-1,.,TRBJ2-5,TGTGCCAGCACCCTCGTCCCCAAAGGGACCCAGTACTTC,CASTLVPKGTQYF
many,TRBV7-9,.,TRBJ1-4,TGTGCCAGCAGCGCACATGCAACTAATGAAAAACTGTTTTTT,CASSAHATNEKLFF
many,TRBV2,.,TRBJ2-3,TGTGCCAGCAGGGGAACCGGGTCCCCCACAGATACGCAGTATTTT,CASRGTGSPTDTQYF
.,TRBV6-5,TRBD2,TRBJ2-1,TGTGCCAGCAGTTACTCGAAGGGACTAGCCGCGTTGGTGCAGTTCTTC,CASSYSKGLAALVQFF
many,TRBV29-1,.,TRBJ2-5,TGCAGCGTTGCAGGGCCAGAGGTGGCCCAGTACTTC,CSVAGPEVAQYF
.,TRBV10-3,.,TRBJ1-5,TGTGCCATCAGTGAGTCCCGGGGGAAGCCCCAGCATTTT,CAISESRGKPQHF
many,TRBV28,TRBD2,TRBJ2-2,TGTGCCAGCAGTCGACGTATAGCGGGAGGCGTTGGCGGGGAGCTGTTTTTT,CASSRRIAGGVGGELFF
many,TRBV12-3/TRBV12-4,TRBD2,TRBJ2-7,TGTGCCAGCAGTTTATACGGGAGGGACGAGCAGTACTTC,CASSLYGRDEQYF
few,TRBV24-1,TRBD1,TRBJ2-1,TGTGCCACCAGTGAAACCGGGACAGGGTACAATGAGCAGTTCTTC,CATSETGTGYNEQFF
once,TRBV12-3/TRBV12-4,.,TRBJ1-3,TGTGCCAGCATTACTTTAAGGGCCTCCCTCTCTGGAAACACCATATATTTT,CASITLRASLSGNTIYF
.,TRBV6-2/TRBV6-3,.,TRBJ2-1,TGTGCCACCAAGCTCGTGTCTGAGCAGTTCTTC,CATKLVSEQFF